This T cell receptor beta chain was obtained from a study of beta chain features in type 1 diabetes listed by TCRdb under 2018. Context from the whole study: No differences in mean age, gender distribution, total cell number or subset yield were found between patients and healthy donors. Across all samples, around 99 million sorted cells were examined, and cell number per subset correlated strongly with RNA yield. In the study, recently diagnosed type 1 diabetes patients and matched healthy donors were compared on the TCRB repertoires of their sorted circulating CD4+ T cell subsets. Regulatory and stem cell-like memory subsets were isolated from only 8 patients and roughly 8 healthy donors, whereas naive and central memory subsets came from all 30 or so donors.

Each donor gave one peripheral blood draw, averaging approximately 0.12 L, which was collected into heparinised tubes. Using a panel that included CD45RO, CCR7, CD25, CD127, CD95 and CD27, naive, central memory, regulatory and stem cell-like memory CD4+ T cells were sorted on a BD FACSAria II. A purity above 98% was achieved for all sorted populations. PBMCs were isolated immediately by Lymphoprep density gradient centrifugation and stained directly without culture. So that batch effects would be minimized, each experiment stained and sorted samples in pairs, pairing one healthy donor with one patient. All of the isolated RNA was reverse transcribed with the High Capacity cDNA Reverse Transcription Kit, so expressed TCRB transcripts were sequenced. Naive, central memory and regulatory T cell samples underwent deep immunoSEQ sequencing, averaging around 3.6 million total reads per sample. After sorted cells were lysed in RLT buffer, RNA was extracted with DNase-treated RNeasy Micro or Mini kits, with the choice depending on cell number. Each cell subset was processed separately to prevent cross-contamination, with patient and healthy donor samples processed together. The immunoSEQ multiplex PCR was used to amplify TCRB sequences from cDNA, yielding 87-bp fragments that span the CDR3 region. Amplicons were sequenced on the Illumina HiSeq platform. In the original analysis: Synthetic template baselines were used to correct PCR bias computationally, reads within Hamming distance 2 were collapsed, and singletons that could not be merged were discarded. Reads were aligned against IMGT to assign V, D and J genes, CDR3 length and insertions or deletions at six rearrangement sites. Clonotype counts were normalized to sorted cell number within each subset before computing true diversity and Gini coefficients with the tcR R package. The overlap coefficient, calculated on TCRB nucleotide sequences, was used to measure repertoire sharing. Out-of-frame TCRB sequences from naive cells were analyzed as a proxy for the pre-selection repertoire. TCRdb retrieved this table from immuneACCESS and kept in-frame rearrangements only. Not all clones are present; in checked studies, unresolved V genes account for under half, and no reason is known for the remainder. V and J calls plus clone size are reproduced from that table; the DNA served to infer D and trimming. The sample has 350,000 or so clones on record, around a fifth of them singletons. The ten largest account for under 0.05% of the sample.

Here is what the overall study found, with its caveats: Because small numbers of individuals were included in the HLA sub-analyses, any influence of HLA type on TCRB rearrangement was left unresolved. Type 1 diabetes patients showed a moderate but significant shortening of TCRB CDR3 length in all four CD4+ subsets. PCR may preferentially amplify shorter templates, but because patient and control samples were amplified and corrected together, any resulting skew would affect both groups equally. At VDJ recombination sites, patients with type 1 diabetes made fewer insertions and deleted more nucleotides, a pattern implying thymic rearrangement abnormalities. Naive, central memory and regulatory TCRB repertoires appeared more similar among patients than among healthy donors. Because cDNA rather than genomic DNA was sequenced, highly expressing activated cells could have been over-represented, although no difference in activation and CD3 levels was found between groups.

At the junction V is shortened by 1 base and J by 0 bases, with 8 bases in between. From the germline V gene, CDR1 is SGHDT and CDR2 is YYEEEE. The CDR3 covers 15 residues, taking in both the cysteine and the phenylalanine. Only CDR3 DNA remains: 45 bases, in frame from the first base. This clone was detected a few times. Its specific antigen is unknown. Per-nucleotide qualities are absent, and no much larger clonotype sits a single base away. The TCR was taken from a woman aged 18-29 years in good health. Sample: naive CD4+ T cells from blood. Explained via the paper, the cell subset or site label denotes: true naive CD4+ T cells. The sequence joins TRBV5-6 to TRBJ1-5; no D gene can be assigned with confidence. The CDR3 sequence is CASSLSAGSNQPQHF. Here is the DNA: TGTGCCAGCAGCTTGTCGGCAGGTAGCAATCAGCCCCAGCATTTT.